These T cell receptor beta chains were read from a single sample in a study of control samples from healthy donors and cancer patients. Repertoires were generated with immunoSEQ multiplex PCR, while TCRdb's copy carries only in-frame clones and drops some. The table has 120,000 or so clones, roughly 86% seen once. Sequenced input: blood. These receptors all come from a man in his sixties in good health. CDR3s include the opening cysteine and the closing phenylalanine or tryptophan. Fields, in order: V gene, D gene, J gene, clone size, CDR3 DNA, CDR3 protein. A D gene is named only where the DNA matches it firmly. Expanded clones are given a class, and other clones once, few, many or no size at all.

>TRBV18|NA|TRBJ1-1|NA
TGTGCCAGCTCATTTCCAGGGAGCACTGAAGCTTTCTTT
CASSFPGSTEAFF
>TRBV19|NA|TRBJ1-1|NA
TGTGCCAGTAGTATGGGGGGGTTGAACACTGAAGCTTTCTTT
CASSMGGLNTEAFF
>TRBV19|NA|TRBJ1-5|medium-sized
TGTGCCAGTGATAAACAGGGTAGCAATCAGCCCCAGCATTTT
CASDKQGSNQPQHF
>TRBV20-1|TRBD1|TRBJ2-7|NA
TGCAGTGCTAGTGACAGGGGCCCCTACGAGCAGTACTTC
CSASDRGPYEQYF
>TRBV27|TRBD1|TRBJ1-1|NA
TGTGCCAGCAGTTTATCGGAATTGACAGGGGAATTGAACACTGAAGCTTTCTTT
CASSLSELTGELNTEAFF
>TRBV19|NA|TRBJ1-4|NA
TGTGCCAGTAGTAGCCAAGCGGGGGAAAAACTGTTTTTT
CASSSQAGEKLFF
>TRBV11-1|NA|TRBJ1-4|NA
TGTGCCAGCAGCCCGCGACCGGTAAATAATGAAAAACTGTTTTTT
CASSPRPVNNEKLFF
>TRBV29-1|NA|TRBJ1-3|NA
TGCAGCGTTGAAGAACAGCCGAGCTCTGGAAACACCATATATTTT
CSVEEQPSSGNTIYF
>TRBV9|TRBD1|TRBJ2-7|NA
TGTGCCAGCAGCCCGACGACAGGGGGAACCTACGAGCAGTACTTC
CASSPTTGGTYEQYF
>TRBV2|TRBD1|TRBJ2-1|NA
TGTGCCAGCAGTGGACAGGGGGTAGGTGAGCAGTTCTTC
CASSGQGVGEQFF
>TRBV24-1|NA|TRBJ1-1|once
TGTGCCACCAGTTACTTCGGTGAAGCTTTCTTT
CATSYFGEAFF
>TRBV27|NA|TRBJ1-6|NA
TGTGCCAGCAGCCGGTCCGGGAGTCCGAGCTCCTATAATTCACCCCTCCACTTT
CASSRSGSPSSYNSPLHF
>TRBV19|NA|TRBJ2-2|NA
TGTGCCAGTAGTGCATTCTCCGGGGAGCTGTTTTTT
CASSAFSGELFF
>TRBV9|TRBD1|TRBJ2-3|NA
TGTGCCAGCAGCGTCGGGACAGAGACCCCGGCTACGCAGTATTTT
CASSVGTETPATQYF
>TRBV10-2|NA|TRBJ2-7|NA
TGCGCCAGCAGTGAGTCGAGGGGGGTGCAGGGCGTCCACGAGCAGTACTTC
CASSESRGVQGVHEQYF
>TRBV3-1/TRBV3-2|NA|TRBJ2-5|NA
TGTGCCAGCAGCCAAGGTATTAGCGGCCAAGAGACCCAGTACTTC
CASSQGISGQETQYF
>TRBV19|NA|TRBJ1-1|NA
TGTGCCAATCCGCTGAACACTGAAGCTTTCTTT
CANPLNTEAFF
>TRBV5-6|TRBD1|TRBJ1-6|NA
TGTGCCAGCAGCAGAGGACAGGCGAACTCCTATAATTCACCCCTCCACTTT
CASSRGQANSYNSPLHF
>TRBV18|NA|TRBJ1-4|NA
TGTGCCAGCTCTCAGACAGCAGGACTTAATGAAAAACTGTTTTTT
CASSQTAGLNEKLFF
>TRBV14|NA|TRBJ1-1|once
TGTGCCAGCAGCCAAGATCGTGGGGTCACTGAAGCTTTCTTT
CASSQDRGVTEAFF
>TRBV19|TRBD1|TRBJ1-4|few
TGTGCCAGTAGTAAGTCCGTGGGACAGCTTCAATTTTTT
CASSKSVGQLQFF
>TRBV12-3/TRBV12-4|NA|TRBJ1-1|once
TGTGCCAGCACTCTCCGTTTAGGGACTGAAGCTTTCTTT
CASTLRLGTEAFF
>TRBV19|NA|TRBJ1-6|NA
TGTGCCAGTAGTTGGTCGAGCTCCTATAATTCACCCCTCCACTTT
CASSWSSSYNSPLHF
>TRBV7-8|TRBD2|TRBJ2-3|once
TGTGCCAGCAGCTCACCTAGCGGGGGGCTTCCCACAGATACGCAGTATTTT
CASSSPSGGLPTDTQYF
>TRBV5-4|NA|TRBJ2-7|NA
TGTGCCAGCAGCTTAACGACTGTCCCGGGGAACGAGCAGTACTTC
CASSLTTVPGNEQYF
>TRBV6-5|NA|TRBJ1-1|NA
TGTGCCAGCAGCTCACGGGTGTCGAACACTGAAGCTTTCTTT
CASSSRVSNTEAFF
>TRBV27|NA|TRBJ2-3|once
TGTGCCAGCAGTTCTCGGGGCACAGATACGCAGTATTTT
CASSSRGTDTQYF
>TRBV5-4|NA|TRBJ1-1|NA
TGTGCCAGCAGCGGGGTTTCGGGGTGGACTGAAGCTTTCTTT
CASSGVSGWTEAFF
>TRBV6-5|NA|TRBJ1-6|NA
TGTGCCAGCACTTTACAGGCGTTTAATTCACCCCTCCACTTT
CASTLQAFNSPLHF
>TRBV9|NA|TRBJ1-4|NA
TGTGCCAGCAGCGTAGATGTGGGGGCAACTAATGAAAAACTGTTTTTT
CASSVDVGATNEKLFF
>TRBV27|NA|TRBJ2-7|NA
TGTGCCAGCAGTTCGTATACTTCAATTGAATCCTACGAGCAGTACTTC
CASSSYTSIESYEQYF
>TRBV4-3|NA|TRBJ1-6|NA
TGCGCCAGCAGCCAAGCTAACCAGGGATCACCCCTCCACTTT
CASSQANQGSPLHF
>TRBV10-2|NA|TRBJ2-1|NA
TGCGCCAGCAGTGATGGCGGGAATAATGAGCAGTTCTTC
CASSDGGNNEQFF
>TRBV5-1|TRBD1|TRBJ1-1|NA
TGCGCCAGCAGCTGGGCAACAGGGGGGATGGTTTCGAACACTGAAGCTTTCTTT
CASSWATGGMVSNTEAFF
>TRBV28|NA|TRBJ1-6|NA
TGTGCCAGCAGTCCTCCCTATAGTTCACCCCTCCACTTT
CASSPPYSSPLHF
>TRBV6-6|TRBD1|TRBJ2-7|NA
TGTGCCAGCAGCCCCTACGGGACAGCCCTCTACGAGCAGTACTTC
CASSPYGTALYEQYF
>TRBV28|TRBD2|TRBJ2-1|NA
TGTGCCAGCAGTTTATGGCTAGCGGGGATAAATGAGCAGTTCTTC
CASSLWLAGINEQFF
>TRBV5-4|TRBD1|TRBJ2-1|NA
TGTGCCAGCAGCGCCGGGACAGGGGCGGACAATGAGCAGTTCTTC
CASSAGTGADNEQFF
>TRBV7-8|TRBD1|TRBJ1-1|NA
TGTGCCAGCAGCTTCCGACAGGGGGGAGAAGCTTTCTTT
CASSFRQGGEAFF
>TRBV7-8|NA|TRBJ2-1|NA
TGTGCCAGCAGCTTAGCTGGTCTGTTCTACAATGAGCAGTTCTTC
CASSLAGLFYNEQFF
>TRBV5-1|NA|TRBJ2-2|NA
TGCGCCAGCAGCTTGTTCTGGGGAATGGAAAACACCGGGGAGCTGTTTTTT
CASSLFWGMENTGELFF